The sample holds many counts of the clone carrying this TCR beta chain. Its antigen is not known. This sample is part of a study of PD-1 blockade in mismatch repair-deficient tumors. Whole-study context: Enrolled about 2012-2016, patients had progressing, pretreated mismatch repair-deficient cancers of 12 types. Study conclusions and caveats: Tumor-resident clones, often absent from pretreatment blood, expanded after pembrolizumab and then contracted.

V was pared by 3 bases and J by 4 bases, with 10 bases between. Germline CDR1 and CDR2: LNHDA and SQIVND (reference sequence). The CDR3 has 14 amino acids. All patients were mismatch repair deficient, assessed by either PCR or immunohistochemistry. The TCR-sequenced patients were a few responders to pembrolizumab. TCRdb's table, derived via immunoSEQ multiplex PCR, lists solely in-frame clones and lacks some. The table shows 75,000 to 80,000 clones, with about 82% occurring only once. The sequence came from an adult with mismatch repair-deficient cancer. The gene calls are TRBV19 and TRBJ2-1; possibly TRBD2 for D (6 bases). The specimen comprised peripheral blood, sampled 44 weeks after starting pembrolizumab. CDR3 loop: CASSIGRDYNEQFF. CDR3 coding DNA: TGTGCCAGTAGTATCGGGCGGGATTACAATGAGCAGTTCTTC.